The 7 T cell receptor beta chains below come from one sample, sequenced in a study of shared clonotypes between healthy human individuals. Assay used: immunoSEQ multiplex PCR; TCRdb lists only in-frame clones, some missing. There are about 2,500,000 clones in the sample; around nine tenths occur only once, and about 0.13% lies in the top ten. The specimen sequenced was naive CD4+ T cells sorted from blood. Subset of the sample: CD45RA+ positively selected. Receptors originate from a man younger than 35 in good health.

The chain is built from TRBV18 and TRBJ2-3; 8 bases agree with TRBD1. The CDR3 runs 16 residues. V shed 1 base, J shed 4 bases, and the junction held 7 bases outside the gene matches. Looked up from germline, CDR1 is KGHSH and CDR2 is LQKENI. The CDR3 here is CASSPLDRAGADTQYF. The DNA for the CDR3 is TGTGCCAGCTCACCACTGGACAGGGCAGGCGCAGATACGCAGTATTTT.

The chain carries TRBV10-3 and TRBJ2-5; D may match TRBD1 or TRBD2 (5 bases each). The CDR3 consists of 14 residues. V lost 10 bases, J lost 4 bases, and 19 bases lay in between. Germline assignment: CDR1 ENHRY and CDR2 SYGVKD. The CDR3 region has the DNA TGTGCCAGTGGTGTTGGGGGTGGCCGAGAGACCCAGTACTTC. This encodes CASGVGGGRETQYF.

The chain uses TRBV12-5 and TRBJ2-5; tentatively, D is TRBD1 or TRBD2 (5 bases each). Germline V gives CDR1 LGHNT, CDR2 FRNRAP. Trimming took 6 bases from V and 5 from J, leaving 10 bases between them. This CDR3 region has 12 residues. The CDR3 sequence: CASGGTRETQYF. CDR3 sequence (DNA): TGTGCTAGTGGCGGGACGCGGGAGACCCAGTACTTC. The full variable domain, completed using reference TRBV12-5 and TRBJ2-5, is DARVTQTPRHKVTEMGQEVTMRCQPILGHNTVFWYRQTMMQGLELLAYFRNRAPLDDSGMPKDRFSAEMPDATLATLKIQPSEPRDSAVYFCASGGTRETQYFGPGTRLLVL.

This sequence joins TRBV6-6 and TRBJ2-7; 9 nucleotides match TRBD2. Germline CDR1 is MNHNY and CDR2 is SVGAGI (reference sequence). Losses at the gene ends were 5 bases for V and 6 bases for J; bases not matched to a gene: 11. This CDR3 comprises 15 residues. CDR3 sequence reads: CASSIPGLAKGEQYF. The CDR3 DNA is TGTGCCAGCAGTATTCCGGGACTAGCAAAAGGCGAGCAGTACTTC.

This sequence joins TRBV28 and TRBJ2-3; TRBD2 agrees at 12 bases. In germline, CDR1 is MDHEN, CDR2 SYDVKM. Trimming at V came to 4 bases and at J to 5 bases, leaving 7 bases not matched to a gene. The CDR3 loop spans 16 amino acids. The DNA of the CDR3 is TGTGCCAGCAGTTCCCCTAGCGGGAGGGCCATAGATACGCAGTATTTT. It is translated as CASSSPSGRAIDTQYF.

V gene TRBV19 combines with J gene TRBJ1-5; 9 nucleotides align to TRBD1. CDR1 and CDR2 (germline): LNHDA, SQIVND (reference sequence). There are 20 residues in the CDR3. The ends lost 4 bases at V and 2 bases at J; junction bases unmatched: 18. In DNA form, the CDR3 reads TGTGCCAGTAGTACTCCTCCGGGACAGGGCGTTGGATTCGGCAATCAGCCCCAGCATTTT. Amino acid sequence: CASSTPPGQGVGFGNQPQHF. Full variable domain (outside the CDR3, taken from reference TRBV19 and TRBJ1-5): DGGITQSPKYLFRKEGQNVTLSCEQNLNHDAMYWYRQDPGQGLRLIYYSQIVNDFQKGDIAEGYSVSREKKESFPLTVTSAQKNPTAFYLCASSTPPGQGVGFGNQPQHFGDGTRLSIL.

This clone appeared a single time. The chain combines TRBV19 with TRBJ1-1; tentative D call: TRBD1 (5 bases). V was shortened by 6 bases and J by 0 bases, with 11 bases between the two germline ends. CDR3 length: 14 amino acids. The V gene's germline CDR1 is LNHDA and CDR2 SQIVND (reference sequence). The CDR3 DNA follows: TGTGCCAGTAGACATCCGACAGTGAACACTGAAGCTTTCTTT. Translating gives CASRHPTVNTEAFF.